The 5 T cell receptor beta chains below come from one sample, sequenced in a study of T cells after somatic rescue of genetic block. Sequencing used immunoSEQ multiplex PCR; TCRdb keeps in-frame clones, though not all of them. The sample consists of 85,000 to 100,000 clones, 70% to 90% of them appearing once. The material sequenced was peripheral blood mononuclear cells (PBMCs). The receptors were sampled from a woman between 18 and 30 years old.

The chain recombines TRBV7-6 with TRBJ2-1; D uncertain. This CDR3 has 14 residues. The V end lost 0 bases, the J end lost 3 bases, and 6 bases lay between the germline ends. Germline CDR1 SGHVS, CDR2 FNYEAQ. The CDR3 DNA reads TGTGCCAGCAGCTTAGCGCAGCTCTACAATGAGCAGTTCTTC. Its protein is CASSLAQLYNEQFF.

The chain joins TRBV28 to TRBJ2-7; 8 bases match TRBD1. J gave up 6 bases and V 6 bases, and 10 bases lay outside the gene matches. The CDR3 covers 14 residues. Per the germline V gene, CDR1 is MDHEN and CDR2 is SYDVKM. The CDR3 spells CASSAPPGGIEQYF. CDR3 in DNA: TGTGCCAGCAGCGCACCCCCAGGGGGCATCGAGCAGTACTTC.

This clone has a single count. Here the CDR3 DNA reads TGCGCCAGCAGTGACGGTGGGGGGCCCACTGAAGCTTTCTTT. It codes for CASSDGGGPTEAFF. This rearrangement joins TRBV10-1 to TRBJ1-1, with D possibly matching TRBD1 (6 bases). CDR3 size: 14 residues. Between the trimmed V and J ends, which lost 3 bases and 4 bases, there was a span of 12 bases. CDR1 and CDR2 (germline): WNHNN, SYGVQD (reference sequence).

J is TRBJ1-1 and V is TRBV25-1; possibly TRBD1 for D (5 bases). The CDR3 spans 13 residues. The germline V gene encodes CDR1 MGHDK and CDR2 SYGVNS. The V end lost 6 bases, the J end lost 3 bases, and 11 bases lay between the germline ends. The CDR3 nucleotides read TGTGCCAGCAGGCCAGGGTATGACACTGAAGCTTTCTTT. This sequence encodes CASRPGYDTEAFF.

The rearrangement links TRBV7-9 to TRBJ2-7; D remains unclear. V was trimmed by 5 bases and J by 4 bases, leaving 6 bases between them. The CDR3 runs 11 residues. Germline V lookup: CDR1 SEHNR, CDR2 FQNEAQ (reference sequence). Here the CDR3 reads CASSPQYEQYF. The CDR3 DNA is TGTGCCAGCAGCCCCCAGTACGAGCAGTACTTC.